This TCR beta chain comes out of a study of control samples from healthy donors and cancer patients. TCRdb's table, derived via immunoSEQ multiplex PCR, lists solely in-frame clones and lacks some. The sample has roughly 220,000 clones, about 95% seen once. The CDR3 runs to 16 residues. Germline V lookup: CDR1 MRHNA, CDR2 SNTAGT. V was shortened by 1 base and J by 10 bases, with 20 bases between the two germline ends. Specimen: blood. The sequence came from a man aged 45-65 years in good health. The rearrangement uses TRBV6-4 and TRBJ1-3, with a tentative D call TRBD1 (5 bases). In DNA, the CDR3 is TGTGCCAGCAGTGACTTAAGGGGCCGGGGGGAACGAACCATATATTTT. As protein: CASSDLRGRGERTIYF.